This is a list of T cell receptor beta chains from one sample in a study of blood T cell repertoires in COVID-19. Here immunoSEQ multiplex PCR was the method, and the copy in TCRdb shows in-frame clones only, minus some. The sample gives around 310,000 clones, over 75% of which show up once; 5% to 6% is in the top ten. The sequenced sample was PBMCs or T cells enriched from blood (not recorded which). These receptors were taken from a man aged 25 to 40 who had recovered from COVID-19. CDR3s include the opening cysteine and the closing phenylalanine or tryptophan.

V	J	CDR3
TRBV2	TRBJ1-2	CASSEILSGYTF
TRBV9	TRBJ1-2	CASSDHSGKNYGYTF
TRBV18	TRBJ1-1	CASRLTSPNTEAFF
TRBV5-4	TRBJ2-1	CASSLGSGGQYNEQFF
TRBV29-1	TRBJ2-3	CSVEGSGTGGLDTQYF
TRBV19	TRBJ1-3	CASSIADSSGNTIYF
TRBV29-1	TRBJ2-1	CSVEWTGGYNEQFF
TRBV29-1	TRBJ2-7	CSVMGQSYEQYF
TRBV4-2	TRBJ1-4	CASSVRDTANEKLFF
TRBV2	TRBJ2-3	CASSDGGNTDTQYF
TRBV18	TRBJ1-2	CASSATETGRYGYTF
TRBV7-9	TRBJ1-5	CASSLGQSSNQPQHF
TRBV28	TRBJ2-3	CASSVGLGGDTQYF
TRBV5-6	TRBJ1-5	CASSPDRAKPQHF
TRBV19	TRBJ1-1	CASREGANTEAFF
TRBV18	TRBJ2-5	CASSPPYTGEETQYF
TRBV19	TRBJ1-2	CASSPQGKGYTF
TRBV5-4	TRBJ1-5	CASSDSRGGGNQPQHF
TRBV21-1	TRBJ1-2	CASSKEGTGNPSGGYTF
TRBV27	TRBJ2-3	CATSYGGGTDTQYF
TRBV7-8	TRBJ2-7	CASSPPRQAYEQYF
TRBV28	TRBJ1-6	CASSSPATGYQPLHF
TRBV2	TRBJ2-1	CASSERLAGGGEQFF
TRBV27	TRBJ2-7	CASTTPGGTSGTYEQYF
TRBV9	TRBJ2-2	CASSDHANTGELFF
TRBV28	TRBJ1-1	CASSLPEGAEAFF
TRBV28	TRBJ2-7	CASSLDAGGGEQYF
TRBV10-3	TRBJ2-2	CAIRTSTGAGELFF
TRBV6-5	TRBJ1-4	CASSYQGQTNEKLFF
TRBV13	TRBJ1-6	CASRYSGTGNSSPLHF
TRBV12-5	TRBJ2-1	CASMGQGYNEQFF
TRBV12-3/TRBV12-4	TRBJ1-2	CASSGRHYGYTF
TRBV19	TRBJ2-1	CASSIGSGVDNEQFF
TRBV28	TRBJ1-1	CASSLGGSWTEAFF
TRBV7-3	TRBJ1-2	CASSPISQGSGYTF
TRBV19	TRBJ2-3	CASRRGGTDTQYF
TRBV5-1	TRBJ2-5	CASSLTSGGETQYF
TRBV6-6	TRBJ2-7	CASRTSGGARVYEQYF
TRBV30	TRBJ2-7	CAWSRGGTYEQYF
TRBV5-6	TRBJ1-6	CASSLEGRGRGYSPLHF
TRBV19	TRBJ1-5	CASDRSPNQPQHF
TRBV5-1	TRBJ2-5	CASSLGLPRGTSIETQYF
TRBV13	TRBJ2-1	CASSLTGGASSEQFF
TRBV7-8	TRBJ2-7	CASSLGGRTGFFQQYF
TRBV28	TRBJ2-7	CASSPGTGASYEQYF
TRBV6-5	TRBJ2-2	CASRRLRGGRGELFF
TRBV19	TRBJ1-1	CASSFGRGGNTEAFF
TRBV19	TRBJ2-1	CASSIRGDRPNEQFF
TRBV29-1	TRBJ1-2	CSVSPLLGQIDGYTF
TRBV27	TRBJ2-5	CASRKHGQAGETQYF
TRBV7-3	TRBJ2-5	CASSEAVAGGVETQYF
TRBV6-1	TRBJ1-1	CASSGGQGLPMNTEAFF
TRBV30	TRBJ1-1	CAWSVSAGYKAFF
TRBV24-1	TRBJ1-6	CATSDRSGQGDSPLHF
TRBV27	TRBJ1-6	CASSLVRGNSPLHF